The clone carrying this T cell receptor (beta chain) was counted between two and nine times. The antigen is not known. The sample belongs to a study of cytomegalovirus exposure and HLA in healthy donors. TCRdb keeps only in-frame clones here, not all; method: immunoSEQ multiplex PCR. Altogether 95,000 to 150,000 clones are present, roughly 90% being singletons, with the ten largest covering around 6%. Findings of the study overall: Researchers reported that a few CMV-associated chains were confirmed in vitro as CMV antigen-specific. Investigators reported over 150 TCR beta chains as tied to cytomegalovirus. The classifier reportedly diagnosed cytomegalovirus status with high sensitivity and specificity.

The CDR3 has 13 amino acids. The junction had 8 bases not matched to a gene; V was cut back by 7 bases and J by 7 bases. Germline V lookup: CDR1 MDHEN, CDR2 SYDVKM. The clonotype comes from a woman under 30 in good health and CMV-seropositive. The sequencing input was PBMCs. The gene calls are TRBV28 and TRBJ1-2, with 8 bases aligning to TRBD1. The CDR3 loop reads CASNPGTGFGYTF. The CDR3 DNA is TGTGCCAGCAATCCCGGGACAGGTTTTGGCTACACCTTC.